A single TCR beta chain is shown here with its context. Antigen specificity is unknown. The CDR3 consists of 14 residues. Germline V gene lookup returns CDR1 SGHRS and CDR2 YFSETQ. V trimming: 5 bases; J trimming: 1 base; junction bases outside the gene matches: 3. The protocol was immunoSEQ multiplex PCR, while the TCRdb copy is restricted to in-frame clones and leaves out a portion. This sample has 150,000 or so clones, with 85% found just once. This entry is derived from a study of cytomegalovirus exposure and HLA in healthy donors. Study conclusions and caveats: There were three CMV-associated chains whose specificity for CMV antigens was confirmed in vitro.

This chain uses TRBV5-1 with TRBJ1-1, with 9 bases lining up with TRBD1. This TCR derives from a man aged 25 to 40 in good health and CMV-seropositive. Sequencing used PBMCs. CDR3 nucleotide sequence: TGCGCCAGCAGTTACAGGGGGCAGAACACTGAAGCTTTCTTT. Translating it yields CASSYRGQNTEAFF.